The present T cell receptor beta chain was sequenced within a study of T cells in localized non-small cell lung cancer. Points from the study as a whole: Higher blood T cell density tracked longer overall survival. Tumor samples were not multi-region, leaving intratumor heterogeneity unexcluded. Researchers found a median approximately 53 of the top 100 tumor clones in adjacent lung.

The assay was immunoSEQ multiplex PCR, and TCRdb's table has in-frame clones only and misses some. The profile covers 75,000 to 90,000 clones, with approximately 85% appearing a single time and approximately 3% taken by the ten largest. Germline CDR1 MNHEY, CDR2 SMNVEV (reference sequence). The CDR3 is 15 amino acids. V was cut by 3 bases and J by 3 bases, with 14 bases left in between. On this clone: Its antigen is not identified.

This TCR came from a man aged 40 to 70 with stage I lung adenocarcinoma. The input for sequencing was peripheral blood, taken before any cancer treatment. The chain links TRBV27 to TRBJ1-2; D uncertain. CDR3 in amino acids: CASSFFPRGHYGYTF. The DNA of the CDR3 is TGTGCCAGCAGTTTTTTCCCGCGAGGGCACTATGGCTACACCTTC.